The 14 T cell receptor beta chains reported below all come from one sample, sequenced in a study of cytotoxic CD8 clonotypes in ibrutinib-treated CLL. Here immunoSEQ multiplex PCR was the method, and the copy in TCRdb shows in-frame clones only, minus some. The table shows 110,000 to 150,000 clones, with approximately 80% occurring only once. Sequenced material: PBMCs, taken after 12 months of ibrutinib treatment. The origin of the receptors is a human donor with chronic lymphocytic leukemia.

J is TRBJ1-6 and V is TRBV5-1; a possible D gene is TRBD1 (6 bases). Trimming removed 2 bases from V and 8 bases from J, with 17 bases in between. Germline CDR1 is SGHRS and CDR2 is YFSETQ. This CDR3 region has 16 residues. The DNA of the CDR3 is TGCGCCAGCAGCTTATACAGGGCTTCTTCCGATTCACCCCTCCACTTT. Its protein product is CASSLYRASSDSPLHF.

This sequence joins TRBV2 and TRBJ1-1, with unresolved D. Per germline, CDR1 SNHLY and CDR2 FYNNEI. V gave up 7 bases and J gave up 0 bases, with 12 bases separating them. The CDR3 totals 14 residues. The CDR3 region has the DNA TGTGCCAGCACGTTCGAGGCAATGAACACTGAAGCTTTCTTT. Encoded protein: CASTFEAMNTEAFF.

J is TRBJ2-5 and V is TRBV4-3; no definite D call. From germline, CDR1 is LGHNA and CDR2 YSLEER. The CDR3 is 15 residues long. V lost 1 base and J 9 bases, leaving 18 bases between the germline ends. This CDR3 is CASSQGWDYRVAQYF. The CDR3 DNA reads TGCGCCAGCAGCCAAGGCTGGGATTACCGTGTGGCCCAGTACTTC.

The chain combines TRBV28 with TRBJ1-2; tentatively, D is TRBD1 (6 bases). The CDR3 runs 15 residues. Germline-derived CDR1 and CDR2 are MDHEN and SYDVKM. Deletions cut 2 bases from V and 5 bases from J, with 15 bases between. CDR3 bases: TGTGCCAGCAGTTTAGGCCGGACAGTCCGATATGGCTACACCTTC. Translating gives CASSLGRTVRYGYTF.

The chain couples TRBV6-1 to TRBJ1-1; 8 bases align to TRBD1. Germline trimming cut 5 bases from V and 1 base from J; bases unmatched to any gene: 6. This CDR3 has 15 residues. Germline V gene lookup returns CDR1 MNHNS and CDR2 SASEGT. DNA of the CDR3: TGTGCCAGCAGTAGAGGACAGGGACAGAACACTGAAGCTTTCTTT. This sequence encodes CASSRGQGQNTEAFF.

Here the CDR3 reads CASSQGASGGYPDTQYF. The CDR3 DNA is TGTGCCAGCAGCCAAGGGGCTTCGGGGGGGTACCCAGATACGCAGTATTTT. This chain uses TRBV14 with TRBJ2-3, with 8 bases fitting TRBD2. Germline values: CDR1 SGHDN, CDR2 FVKESK. J was trimmed by 4 bases and V by 1 base; bases with no gene match: 10. CDR3 length: 17 residues.

This chain joins TRBV28 and TRBJ2-7, with a weak D call TRBD2 (6 bases). Germline assignment: CDR1 MDHEN and CDR2 SYDVKM. The V end lost 3 bases, the J end lost 7 bases, and 10 bases lay between the germline ends. CDR3 length: 12 amino acids. The CDR3 sequence: CASSFRRGEQYF. The CDR3 region has the DNA TGTGCCAGCAGTTTTCGGCGGGGTGAGCAGTACTTC.

The chain employs TRBV10-3 and TRBJ2-3, with 8 bases matching TRBD2. In germline, CDR1 is ENHRY, CDR2 SYGVKD. V gave up 3 bases and J gave up 2 bases; unmatched junction bases: 7. The CDR3 consists of 16 residues. CDR3 loop: CAISDGVAGPTDTQYF. CDR3 coding DNA: TGTGCCATCAGTGATGGGGTAGCGGGGCCCACAGATACGCAGTATTTT.

This clone was detected only a few times. The V gene is TRBV7-9, the J gene TRBJ2-2; D gene unclear. The CDR3 contains 12 residues. CDR1 is SEHNR and CDR2 is FQNEAQ in the germline V gene (reference sequence). Trimming took 5 bases from V and 3 from J, leaving 4 bases between them. The CDR3 DNA sequence: TGTGCCAGCAGCGCGTACACCGGGGAGCTGTTTTTT. Its protein is CASSAYTGELFF.

The V and J genes are TRBV5-1 and TRBJ1-4; 7 positions agree with TRBD1. The CDR3 has 15 residues. Germline CDR1 reads SGHRS; CDR2 reads YFSETQ. Germline trimming cut 2 bases from V and 4 bases from J; bases unmatched to any gene: 5. The CDR3: CASSLTGAVNEKLFF. In DNA, the CDR3 is TGCGCCAGCAGCTTAACAGGGGCGGTTAATGAAAAACTGTTTTTT.

The chain couples TRBV2 to TRBJ1-2, with 8 bases aligning to TRBD1. This CDR3 contains 14 residues. The germline V gene encodes CDR1 SNHLY and CDR2 FYNNEI. The V segment lost 6 bases and the J segment 4 bases; nucleotides outside the gene matches: 7. The CDR3 DNA reads as TGTGCCAGCAGGGAGACAGGGGTTGGCTATGGCTACACCTTC. Residues: CASRETGVGYGYTF.

This clone showed up many times. V and J are TRBV4-1 and TRBJ2-7; D is tentatively TRBD1 or TRBD2 (5 bases each). Germline V lookup: CDR1 MGHRA, CDR2 YSYEKL. V was cut by 1 base and J by 4 bases, with 11 bases left in between. The CDR3 runs to 14 residues. CDR3 bases: TGCGCCAGCAGCCAAGGTCACGGGGCTTACGAGCAGTACTTC. This codes for CASSQGHGAYEQYF.

The count of this clone is one. The chain combines TRBV6-4 with TRBJ2-7; a weak D match, TRBD1 (6 bases). In germline, CDR1 is MRHNA, CDR2 SNTAGT. This CDR3 is built from 15 residues. Trimming took 6 bases from V and 2 from J, leaving 17 bases between them. The CDR3 region is CASRAQGSVAYEQYF. The CDR3 nucleotides are TGTGCCAGCAGGGCCCAGGGGTCGGTGGCCTACGAGCAGTACTTC.

The chain links TRBV5-1 to TRBJ2-3; D ambiguous. The V end was cut by 3 bases, the J end by 6 bases, with 11 bases between. In germline, CDR1 is SGHRS, CDR2 YFSETQ. The CDR3 contains 13 residues. CDR3 sequence: CASSSFVGDTQYF. The CDR3 bases are TGCGCCAGCAGCTCCTTTGTCGGGGATACGCAGTATTTT.